This entry lists 12 T cell receptor beta chains sequenced from one sample in a study of CD8+ T cells in alopecia areata (dated by TCRdb to the late 2010s). Pooled mouse cutaneous lymph node cells were stained for CD4, CD8alpha, NKG2D, NKG2ACE and other markers, then sorted on a BD Influx. Library prep was done by the immunoSEQ multiplex PCR assay. RNA was extracted from all samples and reverse transcribed into cDNA, which served as template for TCR sequencing. TCRdb took this table from immuneACCESS and kept in-frame rearrangements with V and J called. Such tables lack part of the clones; where checked against another copy, unresolved V genes explain under half of the gap, and the rest is unexplained. The table records approximately 300,000 clones for this sample, and not one of them appears only once. 0.9% to 1.5% of the sample rests with the top ten. Source material: CD4+ T cells sorted from a lymph node. All receptors come from a C3H/HeJ mouse with alopecia areata. This strain is of MHC haplotype H2-k.

On this clone: Each gene name is a mouse one. The missing CDR3 end, 4 residues past where the read stops, is filled in from the germline J gene. The chain combines TRBV13-1 with TRBJ2-7, with a possible D match to TRBD2 (6 bases). The CDR3 totals 15 residues. Germline lookup yields CDR1 NSHNY and CDR2 SYGAGN. CDR3 sequence reads: CASSDNAGEVYEQYF. The CDR3 DNA, read in part, is TGTGCCAGCAGTGATAACGCTGGGGAAGTATAT.

The sample holds a few counts of this clone. Gene labels here are mouse ones. The read ends 4 residues early relative to the CDR3; the germline J gene fills the gap. V is TRBV31 and J is TRBJ2-2; D is uncertain. CDR3 length: 13 amino acids. Trimming removed 0 bases from V and 3 bases from J, with 5 bases in between. Germline V gene sequence: CDR1 GKSSPN, CDR2 SITVG. CDR3 bases read: TGTGCCTGGAGTCTAACAGACACCGGG. It codes for CAWSLTDTG. Given in full, the CDR3 is CAWSLTDTGQLYF.

This clone was counted between two and nine times. The gene names given are mouse names. From the germline J gene comes the end of the CDR3, since the read stops 4 residues before it. This chain connects TRBV1 to TRBJ2-1, with 9 bases identical to TRBD1. V lost 0 bases, J lost 3 bases, and 3 bases stayed unmatched. Germline V CDR1 and CDR2: NSQYPW, LRSPGD (reference sequence). The CDR3 is 16 amino acids. The CDR3 loop is CTCSADGTGTYAEQFF. Partial CDR3 DNA: TGCACCTGCAGTGCAGATGGGACAGGGACCTATGCT. Variable domain in full (rest from reference TRBV1 and TRBJ2-1): VTLLEQNPRWRLVPRGQAVNLRCILKNSQYPWMSWYQQDLQKQLQWLFTLRSPGDKEVKSLPGADYLATRVTDTELRLQVANMSQGRTLYCTCSADGTGTYAEQFFGPGTRLTVL.

This clone was counted between two and nine times. The gene symbols are mouse symbols. The sequenced fragment ends 4 residues before the CDR3 boundary, so the rest is inferred from the germline J gene. The chain couples TRBV1 to TRBJ2-2; the match to TRBD1 covers 7 bases. Germline CDR1 is NSQYPW and CDR2 is LRSPGD (reference sequence). V lost 6 bases and J lost 6; bases outside the gene matches: 1. This CDR3 has 12 residues. The CDR3 is CTCRTGPGQLYF. Partial CDR3 DNA: TGCACCTGCAGGACAGGGCCCGGG.

On this clone itself: The germline and genes are mouse ones. The sequence runs out 4 residues before the end of the CDR3; the remainder is reconstructed from the germline J gene. The J gene is TRBJ2-7, the V gene TRBV13-1, with 10 bases lining up with TRBD1. Germline lookup yields CDR1 NSHNY and CDR2 SYGAGN. This CDR3 contains 13 residues. CDR3 sequence reads: CASIRDRGYEQYF. The sequenced part of the CDR3 DNA is TGTGCCAGCATCCGGGACAGGGGTTAT.

This clone was seen a handful of times. All gene names here are mouse names. The observed sequence ends 4 residues before the CDR3 terminus, with the missing tail filled in from the germline J gene. Other DNA sequences in this specimen translate into the identical CDR3. This chain connects TRBV19 to TRBJ2-3; D perhaps matches TRBD2 (6 bases). Trimming took 4 bases from V and 3 from J, leaving 12 bases between them. The CDR3 extends over 14 amino acids. Germline CDR1 and CDR2: FNHDT and SITEND (reference sequence). CDR3 bases read: TGTGCCAGCAGTCTGGGACTTATCGCAGAA. It is translated as CASSLGLIAE. The complete CDR3 protein is CASSLGLIAETLYF.

This clone was detected many times. The germline and genes are mouse ones. The observed sequence ends 3 residues before the CDR3 terminus, with the missing tail filled in from the germline J gene. The V and J genes are TRBV3 and TRBJ1-6, with TRBD1 matching 8 bases. TRBJ1-6 is recorded as an ORF, its role being uncertain. CDR1 is SNHLY and CDR2 is FYNGKV in the germline V gene (reference sequence). This CDR3 region has 16 residues. V was clipped by 4 bases and J by 4 bases; unmatched bases: 6. The CDR3 loop is CASSSPDRVYNSPLYF. CDR3 bases read: TGTGCCAGCAGCTCACCGGACAGGGTTTATAATTCGCCC.

As to this clone: The gene symbols are mouse symbols. The CDR3 goes on 4 residues after the read ends, and that part is filled in from the germline J gene. J is TRBJ2-7 and V is TRBV1, with 9 nucleotides matching TRBD2. The germline V gene has CDR1 NSQYPW and CDR2 LRSPGD (reference sequence). Losses at the gene ends were 4 bases for V and 2 bases for J; bases not matched to a gene: 3. The CDR3 is 14 amino acids. This CDR3 is CTCSELGGPYEQYF. CDR3 DNA, as far as it was read: TGCACCTGCAGTGAACTGGGGGGACCCTAT.

This clone has just a few counts. Genes and germline come from the mouse. The CDR3 region is CASSEQSSQNTLYF. CDR3 DNA (partial): TGTGCCAGCAGTGAGCAGTCTAGTCAAAAC. The chain employs TRBV13-3 and TRBJ2-4, with D unclear. The read ends 4 residues shy of where the CDR3 ends; the end is completed using the germline J gene. The CDR3 totals 14 residues. The germline V gene encodes CDR1 NNHDY and CDR2 SYVADS. Trimming removed 2 bases at V and 0 bases at J, with 7 bases between.

This clone appeared a few times. The germline and genes are mouse ones. The read ends 3 residues before the CDR3 terminus; that terminus is restored from the germline J gene. This rearrangement joins TRBV19 to TRBJ1-6; the match to TRBD1 covers 10 bases. TRBJ1-6 is known as an ORF, though its function is uncertain. Germline CDR1 reads FNHDT; CDR2 reads SITEND (reference sequence). The V gene end was trimmed by 2 bases and the J gene end by 7 bases; junction bases not matched to a gene: 3. The CDR3 consists of 15 residues. CDR3 region: CASSIWGQGNSPLYF. The CDR3 DNA, read in part, is TGTGCCAGCAGTATTTGGGGACAGGGGAATTCGCCC.

Remarks on this clone: Gene names are the mouse ones. With the read ending 4 residues before the CDR3 end, the germline J gene is used to fill in that end. The chain combines TRBV13-1 with TRBJ1-1; perhaps TRBD1 as D (6 bases). The germline V gene encodes CDR1 NSHNY and CDR2 SYGAGN. This CDR3 contains 12 residues. This chain's CDR3 is CASSRDTTEVFF. The covered CDR3 bases are TGTGCCAGCAGTAGGGACACAACA.

This clone was counted only a few times. The listed genes are named as in mouse. Sequencing ends 3 residues short of the CDR3 end; the germline J gene provides the rest. This chain joins TRBV5 and TRBJ1-6, with no clear D. TRBJ1-6 is sorted into the ORF group, with uncertain function. The V gene lost 2 bases and the J gene lost 3 bases, with 2 bases spanning the gap. CDR1 and CDR2 (germline): LGHNA, YNLKQL (reference sequence). CDR3 length: 13 residues. Partial CDR3 DNA: TGTGCCAGCAGCCAACTCTATAATTCGCCC. Protein sequence: CASSQLYNSP. The CDR3 in full is CASSQLYNSPLYF.